The 23 T cell receptor beta chains reported below all come from one sample, sequenced in a study of control samples from healthy donors and cancer patients. Method: immunoSEQ multiplex PCR; TCRdb's copy keeps in-frame clones and lacks some. The sample includes some 130,000 clones, roughly 90% of them seen just once. Sequenced material: blood. Every receptor here comes from a man aged 18-30 years in good health.

CDR3 sequence reads: CASSSRREGSGANVLTF. The CDR3 nucleotides are TGTGCCAGCAGCTCTCGGAGGGAGGGGTCTGGGGCCAACGTCCTGACTTTC. This chain joins TRBV5-4 and TRBJ2-6, with 7 nucleotides matching TRBD2. V was clipped by 3 bases and J by 1 base; unmatched bases: 7. This CDR3 has 17 amino acids. CDR1 SGHNT and CDR2 YYREEE come from the germline V gene (reference sequence).

Only one count was recorded for this clone. The chain employs TRBV19 and TRBJ1-2; 8 bases are shared with TRBD1. V lost 6 bases to trimming and J lost 7 bases; unmatched junction nucleotides: 7. CDR3 length: 13 amino acids. Germline V gene data show CDR1 as LNHDA and CDR2 as SQIVND (reference sequence). CDR3 residues: CASRTDRGGGYTF. The CDR3 DNA sequence: TGTGCCAGTAGAACAGACAGGGGAGGTGGCTACACCTTC. The complete variable domain, with remaining parts taken from reference TRBV19 and TRBJ1-2, reads DGGITQSPKYLFRKEGQNVTLSCEQNLNHDAMYWYRQDPGQGLRLIYYSQIVNDFQKGDIAEGYSVSREKKESFPLTVTSAQKNPTAFYLCASRTDRGGGYTFGSGTRLTVV.

The DNA of the CDR3 is TGTGCCTGGAGTGTCGGGACAGAACTATTCAGCTCCTATAATTCACCCCTCCACTTT. This codes for CAWSVGTELFSSYNSPLHF. This chain uses TRBV30 with TRBJ1-6; 7 bases agree with TRBD1. The CDR3 is 19 amino acids. The germline V gene encodes CDR1 GTSNPN and CDR2 SVGIG (reference sequence). The trim removed 0 bases at V and 0 bases at J, leaving 11 bases unmatched.

The V and J genes are TRBV5-1 and TRBJ1-4; D remains unclear. CDR1 SGHRS and CDR2 YFSETQ come from the germline V gene. There are 15 residues in the CDR3. V was pared by 4 bases and J by 0 bases, with 10 bases between. The chain's CDR3 is CASSLSFATNEKLFF. CDR3 nucleotides: TGCGCCAGCAGCCTTTCCTTTGCAACTAATGAAAAACTGTTTTTT. Filled out from reference TRBV5-1 and TRBJ1-4, the complete variable domain reads KAGVTQTPRYLIKTRGQQVTLSCSPISGHRSVSWYQQTPGQGLQFLFEYFSETQRNKGNFPGRFSGRQFSNSRSEMNVSTLELGDSALYLCASSLSFATNEKLFFGSGTQLSVL.

The chain uses TRBV27 and TRBJ1-5; 9 bases align to TRBD1. V shed 5 bases, J shed 7 bases, and the junction held 6 bases outside the gene matches. The germline V gene has CDR1 MNHEY and CDR2 SMNVEV (reference sequence). The CDR3 has 14 amino acids. As DNA, the CDR3 is TGTGCCAGCAGTATGGGACAGGGTAGCCAGCCCCAGCATTTT. Its protein product is CASSMGQGSQPQHF.

This clone was recorded only once. The chain employs TRBV10-3 and TRBJ2-7; TRBD1 is a possible D gene (6 bases). The germline V and J ends were trimmed by 5 bases and 2 bases, with 13 bases remaining between them. Germline V gives CDR1 ENHRY, CDR2 SYGVKD. This CDR3 comprises 14 residues. CDR3 sequence: CAISYQGPAYEQYF. In DNA form, the CDR3 reads TGTGCCATCAGTTACCAGGGGCCCGCCTACGAGCAGTACTTC.

The chain is built from TRBV27 and TRBJ2-7, with TRBD2 matching over 9 bases. Germline CDR1 MNHEY, CDR2 SMNVEV (reference sequence). The J segment lost 3 bases and the V segment lost 5 bases, leaving 5 bases of the junction unmatched. This CDR3 contains 14 residues. CDR3: CASSAGLADYEQYF. CDR3 coding DNA: TGTGCCAGCAGTGCGGGACTAGCTGACTACGAGCAGTACTTC.

The chain uses TRBV24-1 and TRBJ1-4, with no clear D. Trimming stripped 9 bases from V and 8 bases from J, with 30 bases between. The CDR3 is 18 residues long. Germline loops: CDR1 KGHDR, CDR2 SFDVKD. CDR3 loop: CATAGFIVRARVNEKLFF. Here the CDR3 DNA reads TGTGCCACCGCTGGTTTTATCGTTCGGGCGAGAGTTAACGAAAAACTGTTTTTT.

As DNA, the CDR3 is TGTGCCAGCAGCTCCAGGACAGGACAAGATACGCAGTATTTT. This gives the protein CASSSRTGQDTQYF. This sequence joins TRBV7-2 and TRBJ2-3; 7 bases match TRBD1. V dropped 4 bases and J dropped 5; count of bases not matched to a gene: 6. CDR3 length equals 14 residues. Germline values: CDR1 SGHTA, CDR2 FQGNSA.

The chain carries TRBV19 and TRBJ2-2, with a tentative D call TRBD2 (5 bases). This CDR3 has 17 amino acids. The V gene lost 2 bases and the J gene lost 2 bases, with 15 bases spanning the gap. Germline values: CDR1 LNHDA, CDR2 SQIVND (reference sequence). The CDR3 DNA reads TGTGCCAGTAGTATACAGATAGCGACAACAAACACCGGGGAGCTGTTTTTT. This encodes CASSIQIATTNTGELFF.

V and J are TRBV28 and TRBJ2-1; D is undetermined. CDR1 and CDR2 (germline): MDHEN, SYDVKM. This CDR3 region has 12 residues. V dropped 3 bases and J dropped 9 bases, with 9 bases sitting between them. The DNA of the CDR3 is TGTGCCAGCAGTTTTGTAGCAGGTGAGCAGTTCTTC. Its protein is CASSFVAGEQFF.

The rearrangement links TRBV6-6 to TRBJ1-3; D unresolved. Germline CDR1 MNHNY, CDR2 SVGAGI (reference sequence). V was trimmed by 6 bases and J by 4 bases, leaving 4 bases between them. This CDR3 has 11 residues. The CDR3: CASRLGNTIYF. The CDR3, as DNA: TGTGCCAGCAGATTAGGAAACACCATATATTTT.

The chain has TRBV7-9 and TRBJ2-1, with TRBD2 matching 9 bases. From germline, CDR1 is SEHNR and CDR2 FQNEAQ (reference sequence). The CDR3 contains 16 residues. V shed 5 bases, J shed 6 bases, and the junction held 11 bases outside the gene matches. The CDR3 loop is CASSPTTLAGRNEQFF. The CDR3 DNA sequence: TGTGCCAGCAGCCCGACAACCCTAGCGGGGCGCAATGAGCAGTTCTTC.

CDR3 sequence: CASSWQGRRYEQYF. For the CDR3, the DNA is TGTGCCAGCTCTTGGCAGGGGAGGAGGTACGAGCAGTACTTC. This chain joins TRBV2 and TRBJ2-7; D tentatively fits TRBD1 or TRBD2 (6 bases each). The CDR3 totals 14 residues. The germline gives CDR1 SNHLY, CDR2 FYNNEI. Between the trimmed V and J ends, which lost 8 bases and 4 bases, there was a span of 18 bases.

CDR3 protein: CASSLPTPRDGYTF. CDR3 DNA: TGTGCCAGCAGCTTACCCACGCCCAGAGATGGCTACACCTTC. The rearrangement joins TRBV7-9 to TRBJ1-2; D gene unclear. This CDR3 is 14 amino acids long. The V end lost 2 bases, the J end lost 6 bases, and 13 bases lay between the germline ends. Per the germline V gene, CDR1 is SEHNR and CDR2 is FQNEAQ (reference sequence). Filled out from reference TRBV7-9 and TRBJ1-2, the complete variable domain reads DTGVSQNPRHKITKRGQNVTFRCDPISEHNRLYWYRQTLGQGPEFLTYFQNEAQLEKSRLLSDRFSAERPKGSFSTLEIQRTEQGDSAMYLCASSLPTPRDGYTFGSGTRLTVV.

The V call is TRBV2, the J call TRBJ1-1, with D perhaps matching TRBD1 (5 bases). The length of the CDR3 is 15 residues. The V gene's germline CDR1 is SNHLY and CDR2 FYNNEI. V was trimmed by 3 bases and J by 0 bases, leaving 11 bases between them. The CDR3 sequence: CASSEEGRVNTEAFF. The CDR3 bases are TGTGCCAGCAGTGAGGAAGGCAGGGTGAACACTGAAGCTTTCTTT. Complete variable domain (other parts from reference TRBV2 and TRBJ1-1): EPEVTQTPSHQVTQMGQEVILRCVPISNHLYFYWYRQILGQKVEFLVSFYNNEISEKSEIFDDQFSVERPDGSNFTLKIRSTKLEDSAMYFCASSEEGRVNTEAFFGQGTRLTVV.

The chain carries TRBV5-4 and TRBJ1-2, with D possibly matching TRBD1 (5 bases). Trimming took 1 base from V and 8 from J, leaving 9 bases between them. This CDR3 is built from 12 residues. CDR1 and CDR2 (germline): SGHNT, YYREEE (reference sequence). CDR3 region: CASSLLSGGYTF. Written as DNA, the CDR3 is TGTGCCAGCAGCTTGCTTTCAGGGGGCTACACCTTC. The entire variable domain, with the rest obtained from reference TRBV5-4 and TRBJ1-2, is as follows: ETGVTQSPTHLIKTRGQQVTLRCSSQSGHNTVSWYQQALGQGPQFIFQYYREEENGRGNFPPRFSGLQFPNYSSELNVNALELDDSALYLCASSLLSGGYTFGSGTRLTVV.

V gene TRBV12-2 combines with J gene TRBJ2-5. TRBV12-2 is classified as a pseudogene. The CDR3 runs 13 residues. Here the CDR3 DNA reads TGTGCAAGTCGCTTCTACACCCAAGAGACCCAGTACTTC. Translated: CASRFYTQETQYF.

The V and J genes are TRBV5-1 and TRBJ2-2; TRBD2 matches at 8 bases. The germline V gene has CDR1 SGHRS and CDR2 YFSETQ. The junction had 14 bases not matched to a gene; V was cut back by 6 bases and J by 4 bases. CDR3 length: 17 amino acids. CDR3 nucleotide sequence: TGCGCCAGCATCCTCCTAGTAGCGGGGTCGGGCACCGGGGAGCTGTTTTTT. This gives the protein CASILLVAGSGTGELFF. The full variable domain, its missing parts supplied by reference TRBV5-1 and TRBJ2-2, is KAGVTQTPRYLIKTRGQQVTLSCSPISGHRSVSWYQQTPGQGLQFLFEYFSETQRNKGNFPGRFSGRQFSNSRSEMNVSTLELGDSALYLCASILLVAGSGTGELFFGEGSRLTVL.

The chain carries TRBV5-1 and TRBJ1-1; TRBD1 might be the D (5 bases). The germline gives CDR1 SGHRS, CDR2 YFSETQ. V was clipped by 7 bases and J by 1 base, with 26 bases between them. The CDR3 contains 18 residues. CDR3 protein: CASSAARGVRDRNTEAFF. CDR3 in DNA: TGCGCCAGCTCTGCAGCGAGGGGAGTAAGAGATAGGAACACTGAAGCTTTCTTT.

This rearrangement joins TRBV19 to TRBJ2-7, with D possibly TRBD2 on 5 matching bases. Germline-derived CDR1 and CDR2 are LNHDA and SQIVND (reference sequence). V was pared by 3 bases and J by 7 bases, with 10 bases between. The CDR3 loop spans 12 amino acids. CDR3 in DNA: TGTGCCAGTAGTATCACTCGAGGGGAGCAGTACTTC. Translated, it gives CASSITRGEQYF.

V is TRBV4-1 and J is TRBJ1-2, with 9 bases lining up with TRBD1. V shed 3 bases and J 7 bases; nucleotides not matched to a gene: 6. The CDR3 has 14 amino acids. The germline V gene has CDR1 MGHRA and CDR2 YSYEKL. CDR3 protein: CASSHPGTGSGYTF. CDR3 sequence (DNA): TGCGCCAGCAGCCATCCCGGGACAGGGAGTGGCTACACCTTC.

The genes are TRBV27 and TRBJ1-1; a weak D match, TRBD1 (6 bases). Trimming took off 1 base at V and 0 bases at J, with 15 bases between the two ends. The CDR3 is made up of 17 amino acids. CDR1 MNHEY and CDR2 SMNVEV come from the germline V gene (reference sequence). The CDR3: CASSLYPGVTMNTEAFF. The CDR3 DNA is TGTGCCAGCAGTTTATACCCAGGGGTAACGATGAACACTGAAGCTTTCTTT.